This T cell receptor (beta chain) was observed in a study of regulatory T cells in long-lasting Graves disease. Study context: Antithyroid drug use was under 3 months in newly diagnosed Graves' patients. Study-level points and caveats: Persistent Graves' patients showed less TCR diversity than newly diagnosed patients showed.

Sample time point: newly diagnosed GD, antithyroid drugs for less than 3 months. With RNA extracted from PBMCs as input, the TCR library was made. The CDR3 is made up of 14 amino acids. Per the germline V gene, CDR1 is SNHLY and CDR2 is FYNNEI. Trimming removed 4 bases at V and 0 bases at J, with 7 bases between. This clonotype appeared many times. Its specificity is not known. Construction of the TCR beta libraries employed iRepertoire HTBI primers in conjunction with Arm-PCR of CDR3 regions. In TCRdb, the multiplex PCR reads were re-called with MiXCR into one record per CDR3 protein. The table includes roughly 560,000 distinct CDR3 sequences, around 12% detected once. The same specimen was also included in a second study, on T cells in Graves' hyperthyroidism and ophthalmopathy. According to that study: Over 18 months, lack of ophthalmopathy progression marked Graves' hyperthyroidism as stable. A model of 13 V-J features distinguished ophthalmopathy from stable hyperthyroidism.

The sequenced sample was peripheral blood mononuclear cells (PBMCs), obtained at new diagnosis, from a patient treated with antithyroid drugs. V gene TRBV2 combines with J gene TRBJ2-1; maybe TRBD2 (5 bases). This clonotype was obtained from a woman aged 25 to 39 with Graves disease. The CDR3 loop is CASSVTSSYNEQFF. The CDR3 region has the DNA TGTGCCAGCAGTGTTACTAGCTCCTACAATGAGCAGTTCTTC. The variable domain in full, with the rest retrieved from reference TRBV2 and TRBJ2-1, is EPEVTQTPSHQVTQMGQEVILRCVPISNHLYFYWYRQILGQKVEFLVSFYNNEISEKSEIFDDQFSVERPDGSNFTLKIRSTKLEDSAMYFCASSVTSSYNEQFFGPGTRLTVL.